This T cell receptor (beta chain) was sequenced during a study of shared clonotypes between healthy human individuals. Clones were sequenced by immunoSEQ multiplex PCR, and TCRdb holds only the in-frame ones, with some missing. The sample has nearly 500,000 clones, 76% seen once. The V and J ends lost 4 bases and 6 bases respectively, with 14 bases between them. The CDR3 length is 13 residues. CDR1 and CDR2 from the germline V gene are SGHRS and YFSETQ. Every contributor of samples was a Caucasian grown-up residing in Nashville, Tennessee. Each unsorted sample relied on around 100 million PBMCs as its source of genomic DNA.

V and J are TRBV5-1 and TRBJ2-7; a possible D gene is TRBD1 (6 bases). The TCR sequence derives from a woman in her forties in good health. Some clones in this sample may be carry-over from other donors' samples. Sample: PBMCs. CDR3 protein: CASSVITGSEQYF. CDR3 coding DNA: TGCGCCAGCAGCGTAATTACAGGGAGCGAGCAGTACTTC.